One sample yielded the 19 T cell receptor beta chains listed below, sequenced in a study of cytomegalovirus exposure and HLA in healthy donors. Sequenced by immunoSEQ multiplex PCR; TCRdb stores in-frame clones only, minus some. Of about 65,000 clones in the sample, 94% were seen once. Sequenced input: PBMCs. The receptors were gathered from a man aged 18 to 29 in good health and CMV-seropositive.

This chain connects TRBV6-6 to TRBJ1-6; 9 bases line up with TRBD1. The ends lost 8 bases at V and 4 bases at J; junction bases unmatched: 6. CDR1 MNHNY and CDR2 SVGAGI come from the germline V gene (reference sequence). The length of the CDR3 is 15 residues. CDR3 in amino acids: CASGGTGIYNSPLHF. The CDR3, as DNA: TGTGCCAGCGGAGGGACAGGGATTTATAATTCACCCCTCCACTTT.

The chain employs TRBV19 and TRBJ1-6; a weak D match, TRBD1 (5 bases). Deletions cut 7 bases from V and 6 bases from J, with 13 bases between. This CDR3 contains 14 residues. The germline V gene has CDR1 LNHDA and CDR2 SQIVND (reference sequence). In DNA, the CDR3 is TGTGCCAGTAACTCAGGGATTGTTAATTCACCCCTCCACTTT. Protein product: CASNSGIVNSPLHF.

The genes are TRBV6-6 and TRBJ1-5; D is uncertain. CDR3 length: 13 residues. With 6 bases removed from V and 0 bases from J, the gap between germline ends came to 6 bases. Germline CDR1 is MNHNY and CDR2 is SVGAGI (reference sequence). CDR3 loop: CASSVNSNQPQHF. The CDR3, as DNA: TGTGCCAGCAGCGTAAATAGCAATCAGCCCCAGCATTTT.

The chain has TRBV19 and TRBJ1-5; 9 bases agree with TRBD1. V was pared by 6 bases and J by 6 bases, with 15 bases of the junction left unmatched. Germline V gives CDR1 LNHDA, CDR2 SQIVND (reference sequence). This CDR3 spans 17 amino acids. As DNA, the CDR3 is TGTGCCAGTAGCATTCACCCGGGACAGGGATCTTCTCAGCCCCAGCATTTT. Amino acids: CASSIHPGQGSSQPQHF.

CDR3 sequence: CASSLERVVETQYF. The DNA for the CDR3 is TGTGCCAGCAGCTTGGAACGGGTGGTGGAGACCCAGTACTTC. This rearrangement joins TRBV5-6 to TRBJ2-5; D is ambiguous. The CDR3 has 14 residues. The V gene's germline CDR1 is SGHDT and CDR2 YYEEEE. Trimming cost V 0 bases and J 5 bases, with 11 bases left between them.

The genes are TRBV19 and TRBJ1-2; the D gene is possibly TRBD1 (6 bases). Trimming pared 4 bases from V and 5 bases from J, leaving 14 bases between. From germline, CDR1 is LNHDA and CDR2 SQIVND (reference sequence). CDR3 length: 14 amino acids. CDR3 region: CASSKTGGSYGYTF. The CDR3 DNA sequence: TGTGCCAGTAGTAAGACAGGAGGTTCATATGGCTACACCTTC.

The rearrangement joins TRBV5-1 to TRBJ1-1, with D unclear. Trimming cost V 0 bases and J 0 bases, with 6 bases left between them. The CDR3 extends over 14 amino acids. CDR1 and CDR2 from the germline V gene are SGHRS and YFSETQ. The CDR3 DNA follows: TGCGCCAGCAGCTTGGACAGTTTGAACACTGAAGCTTTCTTT. This gives the protein CASSLDSLNTEAFF.

The chain has TRBV7-2 and TRBJ2-1; TRBD1 matches at 10 bases. Trimming took 3 bases from V and 4 from J; bases not matched to a gene: 12. Germline V gene data show CDR1 as SGHTA and CDR2 as FQGNSA. This CDR3 spans 18 amino acids. CDR3 bases: TGTGCCAGCAGCTTGGGACAGGGGCGCGGAACGCCGTACAATGAGCAGTTCTTC. Protein product: CASSLGQGRGTPYNEQFF.

The V gene is TRBV4-1, the J gene TRBJ2-2, with 11 bases identical to TRBD2. The germline V gene encodes CDR1 MGHRA and CDR2 YSYEKL. Trimming cost V 4 bases and J 3 bases; bases outside gene matches: 4. CDR3 length: 16 amino acids. This chain's CDR3 is CASSPRGLADTGELFF. CDR3 DNA: TGCGCCAGCAGCCCCCGGGGACTAGCGGACACCGGGGAGCTGTTTTTT.

The V and J genes are TRBV19 and TRBJ2-5; D possibly corresponds to TRBD1 (6 bases). Per germline, CDR1 LNHDA and CDR2 SQIVND (reference sequence). The CDR3 is 15 amino acids. V shed 5 bases and J shed 2 bases, with 15 bases lying between them. Written as DNA, the CDR3 is TGTGCCAGTAGTCGCTGGGACACCAGTCAAGAGACCCAGTACTTC. It translates to CASSRWDTSQETQYF.

The V and J genes are TRBV6-4 and TRBJ1-5; the D is unclear. The CDR3 runs to 13 residues. Trimming took 5 bases from V and 3 from J, leaving 8 bases between them. Per germline, CDR1 MRHNA and CDR2 SNTAGT. The CDR3 sequence: CASSTQANQPQHF. The CDR3, as DNA: TGTGCCAGCAGTACTCAGGCCAATCAGCCCCAGCATTTT.

The genes are TRBV11-2 and TRBJ2-3; 9 bases map to TRBD2. CDR3 length: 16 amino acids. Germline assignment: CDR1 SGHAT and CDR2 FQNNGV. V was clipped by 3 bases and J by 1 base; unmatched bases: 5. CDR3 DNA: TGTGCCAGCAGCTTCCTTAGCGGGAGACGCACAGATACGCAGTATTTT. Translating it yields CASSFLSGRRTDTQYF.

The chain joins TRBV7-2 to TRBJ2-1; D may be TRBD1 (5 bases). V gave up 5 bases and J gave up 8 bases, with 10 bases separating them. The CDR3 spans 12 residues. CDR1 is SGHTA and CDR2 is FQGNSA in the germline V gene. DNA of the CDR3: TGTGCCAGCAGCCCCCAGGGCGATGAGCAGTTCTTC. Translation: CASSPQGDEQFF.

V and J are TRBV6-5 and TRBJ1-1, with D unclear. CDR1 is MNHEY, CDR2 SVGAGI, per germline. The CDR3 covers 14 residues. Trimming removed 7 bases at V and 11 bases at J, with 23 bases between. The CDR3 region has the DNA TGTGCCAGCACAGTTTTTTTGGACGGAGGAAAGGCTTTCTTT. Its translation is CASTVFLDGGKAFF.

The J gene is TRBJ2-7, the V gene TRBV2; D is possibly TRBD1 (5 bases). Germline lookup yields CDR1 SNHLY and CDR2 FYNNEI. Trimming stripped 7 bases from V and 4 bases from J, with 17 bases between. The CDR3 totals 14 residues. CDR3 in amino acids: CASTSPPPGYEQYF. CDR3 bases: TGTGCCAGCACCTCCCCCCCTCCAGGGTACGAGCAGTACTTC.

The chain employs TRBV28 and TRBJ2-7; D unclear. The V gene's germline CDR1 is MDHEN and CDR2 SYDVKM. Trimming left V 5 bases short and J 5 bases short, with 16 bases between. The CDR3 contains 14 residues. In DNA, the CDR3 is TGTGCCAGCAGTAATACCTTTCCGAACAACGAGCAGTACTTC. Translated, it gives CASSNTFPNNEQYF.

The chain joins TRBV10-3 to TRBJ2-5, with 11 bases identical to TRBD2. The CDR3 is made up of 15 amino acids. Trimming removed 2 bases from V and 6 bases from J; junction bases left unmatched: 5. Germline CDR1 is ENHRY and CDR2 is SYGVKD. DNA of the CDR3: TGTGCCATCAGTGAGGGACTAGCGGGTATGAAGACCCAGTACTTC. The encoded protein is CAISEGLAGMKTQYF.

This sequence joins TRBV7-9 and TRBJ1-2; no clear D gene. The CDR3 totals 14 residues. Germline V gene lookup returns CDR1 SEHNR and CDR2 FQNEAQ (reference sequence). V lost 8 bases, J lost 3 bases, and 16 bases lay in between. The CDR3 reads CASARTSEDYGYTF. CDR3 DNA sequence: TGTGCCAGCGCACGAACATCGGAGGACTATGGCTACACCTTC.

This clone was detected only once. The chain has TRBV4-1 and TRBJ2-2; D may be TRBD1 (6 bases). CDR1 is MGHRA and CDR2 is YSYEKL in the germline V gene. Trimming left V 3 bases short and J 8 bases short, with 10 bases between. The CDR3 has 13 residues. In nucleotides, the CDR3 is TGCGCCAGCAGCCAGGCCGGGACAGGGGAGCTGTTTTTT. It specifies CASSQAGTGELFF.